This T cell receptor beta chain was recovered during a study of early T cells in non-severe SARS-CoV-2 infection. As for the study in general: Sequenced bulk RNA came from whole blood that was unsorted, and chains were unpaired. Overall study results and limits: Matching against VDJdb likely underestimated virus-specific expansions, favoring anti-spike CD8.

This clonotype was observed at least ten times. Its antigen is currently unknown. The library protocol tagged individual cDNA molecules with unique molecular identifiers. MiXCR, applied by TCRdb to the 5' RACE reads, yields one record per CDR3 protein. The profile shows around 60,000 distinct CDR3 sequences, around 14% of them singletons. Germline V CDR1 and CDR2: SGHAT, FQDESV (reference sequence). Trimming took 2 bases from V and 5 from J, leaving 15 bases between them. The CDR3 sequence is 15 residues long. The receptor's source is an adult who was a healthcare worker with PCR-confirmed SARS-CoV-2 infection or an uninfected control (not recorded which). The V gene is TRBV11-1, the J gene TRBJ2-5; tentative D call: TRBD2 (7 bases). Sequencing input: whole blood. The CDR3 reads CASSLLRGARETQYF. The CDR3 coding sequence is TGTGCCAGCAGCTTACTTCGGGGGGCCCGGGAGACCCAGTACTTC. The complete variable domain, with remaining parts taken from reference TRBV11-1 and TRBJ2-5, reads EAEVAQSPRYKITEKSQAVAFWCDPISGHATLYWYRQILGQGPELLVQFQDESVVDDSQLPKDRFSAERLKGVDSTLKIQPAELGDSAMYLCASSLLRGARETQYFGPGTRLLVL.